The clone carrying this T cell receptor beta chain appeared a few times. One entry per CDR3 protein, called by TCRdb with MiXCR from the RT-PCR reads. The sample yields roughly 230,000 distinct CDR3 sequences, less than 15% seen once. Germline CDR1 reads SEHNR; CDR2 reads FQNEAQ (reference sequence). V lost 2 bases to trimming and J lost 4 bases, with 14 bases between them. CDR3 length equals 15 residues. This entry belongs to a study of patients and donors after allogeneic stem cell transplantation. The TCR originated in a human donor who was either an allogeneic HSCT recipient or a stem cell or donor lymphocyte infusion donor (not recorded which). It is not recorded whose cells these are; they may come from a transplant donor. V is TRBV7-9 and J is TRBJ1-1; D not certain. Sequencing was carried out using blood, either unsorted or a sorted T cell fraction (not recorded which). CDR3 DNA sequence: TGTGCCAGCAGCTTAAAGGTAGTGGCGACCACTGAAGCTTTCTTT. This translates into CASSLKVVATTEAFF.